This TCR beta chain was captured by sequencing in a study of T-cell reconstitution after alpha-beta-depleted transplantation in children. Library preparation (for TCRbeta) was performed with unique molecular identifiers. TCRdb re-called the PCR reads through MiXCR, storing one row per CDR3 protein. The profile shows a few hundred thousand distinct CDR3 sequences, around 27% of them singletons. Trimming cost V 4 bases and J 0 bases, with 10 bases left between them. CDR1 is MGHDK, CDR2 SYGVNS, per germline. This CDR3 is built from 15 residues. The chain employs TRBV25-1 and TRBJ2-1; D possibly corresponds to TRBD2 (5 bases). This clonotype originated in a boy less than two years old with Wiskott-Aldrich syndrome, due to receive a stem cell transplant. The starting material was PBMCs, obtained before TCRalphabeta/CD19-depleted stem cell transplant. In DNA form, the CDR3 reads TGTGCCAGCAGTGGTAGCGTTCCCTCCTACAATGAGCAGTTCTTC. Translated: CASSGSVPSYNEQFF.